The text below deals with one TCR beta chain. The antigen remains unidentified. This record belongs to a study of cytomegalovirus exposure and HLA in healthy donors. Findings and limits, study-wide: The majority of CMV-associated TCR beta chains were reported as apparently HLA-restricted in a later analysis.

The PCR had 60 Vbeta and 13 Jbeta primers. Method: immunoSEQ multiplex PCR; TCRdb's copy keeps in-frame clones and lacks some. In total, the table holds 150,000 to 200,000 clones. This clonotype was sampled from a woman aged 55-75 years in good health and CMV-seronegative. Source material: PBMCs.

CDR3 in DNA: TGTGCCAGCAGCTACCGACAGCACACAGATACGCAGTATTTT. The encoded protein is CASSYRQHTDTQYF. This chain links TRBV7-3 with TRBJ2-3; D perhaps matches TRBD1 (5 bases). The CDR3 has 14 amino acids. Germline-derived CDR1 and CDR2 are SGHTA and FQGTGA. Deletions cut 4 bases from V and 2 bases from J, with 10 bases between.